The subject of this entry is one TCR beta chain. The germline gives CDR1 LNHDA, CDR2 SQIVND (reference sequence). The CDR3 extends over 15 amino acids. J gave up 2 bases and V 3 bases, and 5 bases lay outside the gene matches. In the study's own analysis: Amplification with reference gene primers provided the estimates of nucleated cell counts. TCRdb keeps only in-frame clones here, not all; method: immunoSEQ multiplex PCR. That table supplies the V and J calls and clone size; D and trimming were determined from the DNA. The data hold roughly 140,000 clones, with 88% observed a single time. The source of the sample is a study of blood T cell repertoires in COVID-19. Study-level background: The analysed material was cDNA or gDNA that came from T cells, B-cell-depleted T cells, or PBMCs.

Sequencing was carried out using peripheral blood. The receptor was isolated from a woman aged 70-85 years with acute or convalescent COVID-19. The chain is built from TRBV19 and TRBJ1-2; 8 bases are shared with TRBD1. CDR3 in amino acids: CASSMPDRVNYGYTF. The CDR3 bases are TGTGCCAGTAGTATGCCGGACAGGGTGAACTATGGCTACACCTTC.